This T cell receptor beta chain was sequenced during a study of blood T cell repertoires in COVID-19 (dated by TCRdb to 2020 to 2021). With regard to the full study: Samples covering the acute and convalescent phases of COVID-19 were provided by collaborators in the United States, Italy and Spain. The material from the prospective study consisted of cDNA or gDNA derived from T cells, B-cell-depleted T cells, or PBMCs. Deeply sampled blood TCRbeta repertoires from subjects exposed to, actively infected with, or recovered from COVID-19 were included in the dataset. A freely available public database, intended as a resource for researchers studying the immune response to SARS-CoV-2, is where the repertoires were released. Samples were obtained from the ongoing ImmuneRACE study (first 160 participants) and from some 1,300 subjects provided by 6 global collaborators. The sample metadata nearly always contained a de-identified subject ID, COVID-19 status, age in years and sex. HLA class I and class II types, where available, came from metadata supplied by the sample provider rather than from assay-based typing.

On this clone: Its antigen specificity is not known. No qualities accompany the bases; no much larger clone lies one base away.

The research as a whole found: How much clinical and demographic metadata was included differed by source and by participant, and the metadata was provided uncurated.

The CDR3 covers 15 residues, taking in both the cysteine and the phenylalanine. Only the CDR3 part of the read is kept: 45 bases, read in frame from the first base. Trimming at the junction amounts to 1 base on V and 0 bases on J, and the germline ends lie 10 bases apart. CDR1 SGHTA and CDR2 FQGNSA were looked up in the germline V gene. The immunoSEQ Assay, a bias-controlled multiplex PCR, was used to amplify TCRbeta CDR3 regions from genomic DNA. On the authors' methods: The number of nucleated cells in each sample was estimated by amplification of reference gene primers within the assay. To quantify the absolute abundance of each unique TCRbeta CDR3 rearrangement, sequence reads were collapsed and filtered. For each sample, productive Simpson clonality was calculated by taking the square root of Simpson's diversity index across productive rearrangements. Sourced from immuneACCESS, this table was stored by TCRdb with only in-frame sequences that have V and J called. A share of the clones is absent; for the studies checked, an unresolved V gene accounts for under half, and the remainder has no known explanation. V, J and clone size derive from that table, while D and trimming were established from the DNA sequence. This sample is represented by around 74,000 clones; roughly 90% of them were singletons. The top ten clones comprise about a sixth of the sample.

Collaborating institutions collected whole blood in K2EDTA tubes following their own protocols. Collaborator samples were shipped for TCRbeta analysis as frozen whole blood, isolated PBMCs, or DNA extracted from either sample type. In this chain, TRBV7-2 is recombined with TRBJ2-7; a confident D gene designation cannot be given. Sequencing was carried out using peripheral blood. The sequence was obtained from a woman aged 80 or older with active or convalescent COVID-19. This receptor carries the CDR3 CASSLGPASSYEQYF. The base sequence is TGTGCCAGCAGCTTAGGTCCCGCTAGCTCCTACGAGCAGTACTTC.